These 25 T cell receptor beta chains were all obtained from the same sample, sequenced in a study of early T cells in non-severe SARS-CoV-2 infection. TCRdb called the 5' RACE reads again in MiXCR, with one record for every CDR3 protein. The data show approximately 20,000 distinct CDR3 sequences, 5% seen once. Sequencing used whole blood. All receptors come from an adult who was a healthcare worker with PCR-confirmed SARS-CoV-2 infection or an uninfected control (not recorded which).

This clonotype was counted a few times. This CDR3 reads CASSLAGDSHQPQHF. CDR3 nucleotides: TGCGCCAGCAGCTTGGCCGGGGACAGCCATCAGCCCCAGCATTTT. This rearrangement joins TRBV5-1 to TRBJ1-5; 7 bases fit TRBD1. The V gene end was trimmed by 0 bases and the J gene end by 5 bases; junction bases not matched to a gene: 5. CDR1 is SGHRS and CDR2 is YFSETQ in the germline V gene. The CDR3 is made up of 15 amino acids.

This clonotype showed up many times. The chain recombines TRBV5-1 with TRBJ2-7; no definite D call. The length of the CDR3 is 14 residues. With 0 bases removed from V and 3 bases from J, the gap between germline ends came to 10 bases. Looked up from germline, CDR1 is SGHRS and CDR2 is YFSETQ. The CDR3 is CASSLGRDLYEQYF. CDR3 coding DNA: TGCGCCAGCAGCTTGGGTAGGGATCTCTACGAGCAGTACTTC.

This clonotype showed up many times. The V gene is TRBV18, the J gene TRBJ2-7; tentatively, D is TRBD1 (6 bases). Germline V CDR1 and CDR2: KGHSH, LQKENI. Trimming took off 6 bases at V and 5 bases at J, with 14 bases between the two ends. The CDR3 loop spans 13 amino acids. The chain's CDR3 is CASSPGVEDEQYF. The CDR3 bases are TGTGCCAGCTCGCCAGGGGTTGAGGACGAGCAGTACTTC.

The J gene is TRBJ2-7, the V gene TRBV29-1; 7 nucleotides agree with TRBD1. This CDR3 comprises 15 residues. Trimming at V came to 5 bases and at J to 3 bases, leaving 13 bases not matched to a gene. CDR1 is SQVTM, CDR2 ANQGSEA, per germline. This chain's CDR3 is CSVCPRDSPYYEQYF. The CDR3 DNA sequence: TGCAGCGTTTGTCCCCGGGACAGCCCTTACTACGAGCAGTACTTC.

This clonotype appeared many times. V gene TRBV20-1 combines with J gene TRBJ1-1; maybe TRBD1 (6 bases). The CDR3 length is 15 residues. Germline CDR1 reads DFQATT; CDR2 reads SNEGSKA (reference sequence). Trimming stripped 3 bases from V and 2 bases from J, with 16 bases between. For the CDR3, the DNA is TGCAGTGCTAGGCGGGACGGGGGGCTCAACACTGAAGCTTTCTTT. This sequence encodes CSARRDGGLNTEAFF.

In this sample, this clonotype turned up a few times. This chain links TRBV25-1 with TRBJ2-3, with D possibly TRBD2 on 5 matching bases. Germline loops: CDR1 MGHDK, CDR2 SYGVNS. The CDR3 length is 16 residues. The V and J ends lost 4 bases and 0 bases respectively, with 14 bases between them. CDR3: CASSAGNSLSTDTQYF. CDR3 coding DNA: TGTGCCAGCAGTGCGGGAAACAGCCTTAGCACAGATACGCAGTATTTT.

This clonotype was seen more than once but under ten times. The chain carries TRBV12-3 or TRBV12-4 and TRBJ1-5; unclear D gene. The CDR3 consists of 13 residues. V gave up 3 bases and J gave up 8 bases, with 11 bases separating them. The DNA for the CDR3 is TGTGCCAGCAGTTTTCGGGGTAACGAGCCCCAGCATTTT. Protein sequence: CASSFRGNEPQHF.

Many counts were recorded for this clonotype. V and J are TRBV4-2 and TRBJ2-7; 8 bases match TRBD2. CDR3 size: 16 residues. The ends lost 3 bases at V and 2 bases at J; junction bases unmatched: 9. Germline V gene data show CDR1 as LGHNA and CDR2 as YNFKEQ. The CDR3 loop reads CASSQAAGGQTYEQYF. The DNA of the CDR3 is TGTGCCAGCAGCCAGGCCGCGGGGGGCCAGACCTACGAGCAGTACTTC.

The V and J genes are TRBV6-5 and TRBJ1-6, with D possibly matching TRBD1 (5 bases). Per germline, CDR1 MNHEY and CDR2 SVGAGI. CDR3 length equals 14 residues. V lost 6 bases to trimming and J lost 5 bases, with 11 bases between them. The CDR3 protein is CASSPPGNNSPLHF. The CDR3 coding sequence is TGTGCCAGCAGCCCGCCAGGGAATAATTCACCCCTCCACTTT.

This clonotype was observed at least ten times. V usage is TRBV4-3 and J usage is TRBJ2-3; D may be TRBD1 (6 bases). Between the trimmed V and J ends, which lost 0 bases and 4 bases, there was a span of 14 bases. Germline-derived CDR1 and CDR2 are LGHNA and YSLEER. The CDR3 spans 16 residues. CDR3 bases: TGCGCCAGCAGCCAAGAGGGGGACATATTGGCAGATACGCAGTATTTT. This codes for CASSQEGDILADTQYF.

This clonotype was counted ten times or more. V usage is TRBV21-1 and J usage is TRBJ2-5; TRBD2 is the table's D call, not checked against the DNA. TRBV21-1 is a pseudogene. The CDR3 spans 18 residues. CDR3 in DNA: TGTGCCAGCAGCAACCGGACTAGCGGGGGGGCGTTGGGAGAGACCCAGTACTTC. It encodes CASSNRTSGGALGETQYF.

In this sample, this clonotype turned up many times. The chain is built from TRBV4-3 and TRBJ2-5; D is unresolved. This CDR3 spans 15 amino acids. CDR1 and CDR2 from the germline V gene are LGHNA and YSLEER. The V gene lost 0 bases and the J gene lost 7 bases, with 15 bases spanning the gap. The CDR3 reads CASSQDLEERWTQYF. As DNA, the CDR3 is TGCGCCAGCAGCCAAGATCTCGAAGAACGGTGGACCCAGTACTTC.

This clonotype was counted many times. CDR3 DNA: TGTGCCAGCAGCGAACTTCCTAGGACAGAGTCAGTAGTCTACGAGCAGTACTTC. The encoded protein is CASSELPRTESVVYEQYF. This chain uses TRBV5-4 with TRBJ2-7; a possible D gene is TRBD1 (6 bases). Germline lookup yields CDR1 SGHNT and CDR2 YYREEE (reference sequence). Trimming took off 4 bases at V and 3 bases at J, with 26 bases between the two ends. The CDR3 loop spans 18 amino acids.

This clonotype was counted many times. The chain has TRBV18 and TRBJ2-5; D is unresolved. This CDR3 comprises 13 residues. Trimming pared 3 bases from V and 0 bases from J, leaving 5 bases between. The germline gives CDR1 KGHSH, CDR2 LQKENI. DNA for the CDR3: TGTGCCAGCTCACCTCTGTACCAAGAGACCCAGTACTTC. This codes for CASSPLYQETQYF.

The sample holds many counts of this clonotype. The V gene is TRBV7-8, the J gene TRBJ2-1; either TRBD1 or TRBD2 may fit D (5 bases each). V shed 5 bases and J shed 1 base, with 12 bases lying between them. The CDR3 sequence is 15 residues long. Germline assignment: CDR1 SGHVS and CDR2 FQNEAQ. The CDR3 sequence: CASSPRDLSYNEQFF. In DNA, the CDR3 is TGTGCCAGCAGCCCCCGGGACCTATCCTACAATGAGCAGTTCTTC.

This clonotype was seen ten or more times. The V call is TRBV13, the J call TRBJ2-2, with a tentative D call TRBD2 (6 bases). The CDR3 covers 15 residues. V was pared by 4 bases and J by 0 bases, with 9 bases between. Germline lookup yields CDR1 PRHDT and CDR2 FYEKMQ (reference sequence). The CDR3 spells CASSWDSTNTGELFF. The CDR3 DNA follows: TGTGCCAGCAGCTGGGACTCAACGAACACCGGGGAGCTGTTTTTT.

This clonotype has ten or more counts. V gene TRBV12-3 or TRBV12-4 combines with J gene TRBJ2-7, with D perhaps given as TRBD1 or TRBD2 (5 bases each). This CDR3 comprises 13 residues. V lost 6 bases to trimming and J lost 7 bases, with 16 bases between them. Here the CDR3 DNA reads TGTGCCAGCAGCCGGGACCGCGTCGGGGAGCAGTACTTC. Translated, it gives CASSRDRVGEQYF.

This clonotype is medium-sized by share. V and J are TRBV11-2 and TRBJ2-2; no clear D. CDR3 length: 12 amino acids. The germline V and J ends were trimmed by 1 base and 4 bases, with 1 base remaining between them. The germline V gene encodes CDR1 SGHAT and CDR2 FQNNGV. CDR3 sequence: CASSLGTGELFF. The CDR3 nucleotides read TGTGCCAGCAGCTTAGGCACCGGGGAGCTGTTTTTT.

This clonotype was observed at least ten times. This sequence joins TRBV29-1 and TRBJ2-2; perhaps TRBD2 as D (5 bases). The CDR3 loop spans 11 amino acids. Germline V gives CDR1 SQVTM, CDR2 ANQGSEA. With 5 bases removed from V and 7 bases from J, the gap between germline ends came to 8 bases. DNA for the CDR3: TGCAGCGTTTTCCGGGGCGGGGAGCTGTTTTTT. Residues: CSVFRGGELFF.

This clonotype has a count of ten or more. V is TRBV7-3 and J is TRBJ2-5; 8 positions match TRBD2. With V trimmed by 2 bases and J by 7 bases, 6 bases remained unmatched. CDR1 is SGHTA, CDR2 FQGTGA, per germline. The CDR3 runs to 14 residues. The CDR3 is CASSLAGGQGTQYF. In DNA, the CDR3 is TGTGCCAGCAGCTTAGCGGGGGGCCAGGGGACCCAGTACTTC.

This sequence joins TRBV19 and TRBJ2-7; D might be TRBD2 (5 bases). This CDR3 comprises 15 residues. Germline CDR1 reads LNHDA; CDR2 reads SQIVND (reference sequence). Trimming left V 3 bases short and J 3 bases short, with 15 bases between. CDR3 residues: CASSILAEDYYEQYF. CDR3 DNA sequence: TGTGCCAGTAGTATTCTGGCTGAAGACTACTACGAGCAGTACTTC.

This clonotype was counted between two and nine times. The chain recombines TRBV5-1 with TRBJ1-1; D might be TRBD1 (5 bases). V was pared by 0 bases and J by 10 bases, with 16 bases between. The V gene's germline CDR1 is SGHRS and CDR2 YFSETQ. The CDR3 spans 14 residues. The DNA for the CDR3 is TGCGCCAGCAGCTTGGGGCAGGGCCCTCAGAGAGCTTTCTTT. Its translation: CASSLGQGPQRAFF.

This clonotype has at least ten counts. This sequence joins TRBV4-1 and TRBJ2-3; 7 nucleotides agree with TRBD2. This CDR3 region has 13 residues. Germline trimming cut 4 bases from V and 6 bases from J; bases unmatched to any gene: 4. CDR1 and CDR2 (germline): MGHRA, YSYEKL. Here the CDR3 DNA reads TGCGCCAGCAGCCCAAGCGGGGTGGATACGCAGTATTTT. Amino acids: CASSPSGVDTQYF.

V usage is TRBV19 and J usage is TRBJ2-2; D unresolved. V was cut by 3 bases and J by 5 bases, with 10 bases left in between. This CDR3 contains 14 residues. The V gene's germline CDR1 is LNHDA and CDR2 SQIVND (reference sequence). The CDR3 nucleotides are TGTGCCAGTAGTATGGCTGTCGTTACCGGGGAGCTGTTTTTT. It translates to CASSMAVVTGELFF. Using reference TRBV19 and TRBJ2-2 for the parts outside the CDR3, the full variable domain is DGGITQSPKYLFRKEGQNVTLSCEQNLNHDAMYWYRQDPGQGLRLIYYSQIVNDFQKGDIAEGYSVSREKKESFPLTVTSAQKNPTAFYLCASSMAVVTGELFFGEGSRLTVL.

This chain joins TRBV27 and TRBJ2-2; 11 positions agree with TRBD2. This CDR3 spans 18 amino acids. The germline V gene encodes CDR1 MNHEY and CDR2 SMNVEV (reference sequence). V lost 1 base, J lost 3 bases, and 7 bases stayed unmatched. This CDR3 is CASSLFASGGPYTGELFF. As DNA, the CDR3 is TGTGCCAGCAGTTTATTCGCTAGCGGGGGGCCATACACCGGGGAGCTGTTTTTT.